This T cell receptor (beta chain) was identified during a study of blood T cell repertoires in COVID-19. Study in general: There were acute and convalescent COVID-19 samples, and they came from the United States, Italy and Spain. The cDNA or gDNA used as material had been derived from T cells, B-cell-depleted T cells, or PBMCs.

Per the original data handling: Amplification from reference gene primers served as the basis for estimated nucleated cell counts. Profiling relied on immunoSEQ multiplex PCR, and the TCRdb table lists in-frame clones only, not all of them. The V and J calls and clone size are taken from that table; D and trimming were inferred from the DNA. The profile shows 250,000 to 400,000 clones, 88% of them singletons. The CDR3 runs 13 residues. Per germline, CDR1 MGHDK and CDR2 SYGVNS. The ends lost 8 bases at V and 5 bases at J; junction bases unmatched: 6. Enrolled during active infection, Seattle patients were then followed longitudinally.

The source of this sequence is a woman aged 25-40 years with COVID-19, enrolled during active disease. Sequenced sample: peripheral blood. V is TRBV25-1 and J is TRBJ1-2; 9 nucleotides align to TRBD1. The CDR3 coding sequence is TGTGCCAGCGCCGGACAGGGGATTTATGGCTACACCTTC. It is translated as CASAGQGIYGYTF.